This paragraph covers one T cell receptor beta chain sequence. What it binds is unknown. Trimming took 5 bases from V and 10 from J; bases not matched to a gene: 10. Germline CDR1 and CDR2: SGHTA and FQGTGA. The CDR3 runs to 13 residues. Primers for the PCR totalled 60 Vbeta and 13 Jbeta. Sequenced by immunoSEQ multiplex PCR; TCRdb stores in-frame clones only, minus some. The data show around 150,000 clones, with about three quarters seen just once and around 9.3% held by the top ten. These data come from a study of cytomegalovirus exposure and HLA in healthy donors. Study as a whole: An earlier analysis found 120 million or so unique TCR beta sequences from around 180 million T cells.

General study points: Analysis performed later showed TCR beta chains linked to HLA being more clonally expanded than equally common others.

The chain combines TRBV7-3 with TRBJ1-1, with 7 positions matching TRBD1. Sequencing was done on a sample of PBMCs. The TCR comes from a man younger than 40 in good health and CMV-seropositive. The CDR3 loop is CASSADRTGGAFF. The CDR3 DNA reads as TGTGCCAGCAGCGCGGACAGGACCGGGGGAGCTTTCTTT.